This T cell receptor beta chain was profiled in a study of glioma-infiltrating T cells. Study findings and constraints: Non-neoplastic patients had below-expected tissue-blood divergence, while all gliomas exceeded expectation. Only very few CDR3 sequences appeared in both tissue and blood.

The iRepertoire nested amplicon-rescue multiplex PCR amplified TCR alpha and beta CDR3s from RNA. TCRdb reprocessed the multiplex PCR reads via MiXCR and lists one record per CDR3 protein. Of some 150,000 distinct CDR3 sequences listed, roughly 43% were seen once; the top ten hold 15% to 25%. The CDR3 is made up of 16 amino acids. J lost 5 bases, V lost 2 bases, and 9 bases had no gene match. Germline CDR1 is LGHNA and CDR2 is YNFKEQ. This clonotype was recorded many times. Its antigen is not known. The receptor comes from a human donor with low-grade glioma or glioblastoma, undergoing nonglioma brain surgery, or in good health (not recorded which). Sequenced material: glioma tissue, nonneoplastic brain tissue, or PBMCs (not recorded which). V gene TRBV4-2 combines with J gene TRBJ1-1, with TRBD1 identical over 9 bases. In DNA, the CDR3 is TGTGCCAGCAGCCAAAAATGGGGACAGGGTGATACTGAAGCTTTCTTT. It yields the protein CASSQKWGQGDTEAFF.